This record concerns one T cell receptor (beta chain) sequence. Its cognate antigen has yet to be identified. Per-nucleotide qualities are absent, and no much larger clonotype sits a single base away. The germline V gene (reference sequence) yields SEHNR for CDR1 and FQNEAQ for CDR2. The CDR3 runs 12 amino acids, cysteine and phenylalanine included. CDR3 DNA only is kept here, 36 bases in frame from base 1. The V end gives up 5 bases and the J end 7 bases, leaving 4 bases in the junction not matched to a gene. For repertoire sequencing, TCR beta CDR3 regions were amplified from RNA transcripts. A first-round RT-PCR used HTBI primers with the Qiagen OneStep RT-PCR kit, followed by a second-round multiplex PCR, size selection and purification. Sequencing of the libraries was carried out on an Illumina HiSeq2000 in paired-end mode with 100 bp reads. Concerning the study's data processing: SOAPnuke was used for read processing, and reads with adapters, uncalled bases, a mean Phred below 15, or no exact constant-primer or identifier match were discarded. COPE v1.2.5 was used to merge high-quality paired reads. Unique nucleotide sequences were defined as clonotypes and aligned to IMGT TRB V, D and J references using MiTCR v1.1. Analysis was restricted to V-J combinations with a frequency above 0.0001, which covered 99.2% of repertoires. For each V-J combination, a TCR clonal expansion and chaos score was defined as the ratio of F50 clonal expansion to chaos observed in the TCRdist matrix. Welch's t-statistics and random forest were used to narrow the features down to more than 10 V-J combinations, which were then fed into a naive Bayes classifier. The similarity between thyroid and blood repertoires was quantified using the Morisita-Horn index. TCRdb reanalyzed the raw reads on its own, using fastp at Q25 for trimming and MiXCR for clone calling, and kept in-frame beta chains. CDR3 protein duplicates are merged, each entry listing the most common genes and DNA. The V and J calls, along with clone size, are taken from TCRdb and not from the paper's own processing. This sample is represented by 450,000 to 600,000 distinct CDR3 sequences; 35% to 40% of them were singletons. Around 4% of the sample is in the top ten clones.

Hyperthyroidism patients were newly diagnosed, with disease duration under 2 months, and aged 18 to 65 years. Patients were excluded if they had other autoimmune diseases, uncontrolled infections, pregnancy or lactation. Clinical symptoms, serum thyroxine, TRAb, thyroid ultrasound and orbital computed tomography were used for diagnosis. Trizol reagent was used to extract the total RNA, and its quality was then checked on an Agilent 2100 Bioanalyzer. This entry comes from a study of Graves' ophthalmopathy and Graves' hyperthyroidism (dated 2018 in TCRdb). For context, the study as a whole: A patient counted as having stable hyperthyroidism if there was no progression to ophthalmopathy within 18 months of follow-up. Once sampling was done, hyperthyroidism patients were given methimazole at a starting dose of 30 mg daily, while ophthalmopathy patients were given high-dose intravenous methylprednisolone. The study used TCR beta repertoire signatures to distinguish Graves' ophthalmopathy from Graves' hyperthyroidism and to predict progression to ophthalmopathy. In total, 135 blood samples were TCR-sequenced: some 40 ophthalmopathy, 75 hyperthyroidism and some 17 hyperthyroidism-to-ophthalmopathy patients. A discovery set of 90 to 100 patients (about 45 ophthalmopathy, under 65 stable hyperthyroidism) was enrolled to explore V-J signatures distinguishing ophthalmopathy from hyperthyroidism. In six hyperthyroidism patients, T-cell repertoires of thyroid tissue and blood were compared. An independent validation cohort comprised 18 hyperthyroidism patients and over 15 patients who later progressed from hyperthyroidism to ophthalmopathy.

Paper-wide results and their limitations: In validation, the model predicted ophthalmopathy progression with 55% to 71% sensitivity and roughly 72% specificity; eleven to twelve predicted patients were CT-confirmed with GO in a median of around 6 months. Among expanded thyroid clonotypes with frequency above 0.001, most also showed up in blood, which suggests that blood repertoires may reflect the thyroid immune response. The 13-signature model separated ophthalmopathy from stable hyperthyroidism with roughly 90% sensitivity and 81.08% specificity in cross-validation, and 80%/75% in the test set. Sample size was not predetermined statistically, and investigators were not blinded to group allocation.

The rearrangement combines TRBV7-9 with TRBJ2-7, and TRBD1 aligns with 8 junction nucleotides. The sequence was obtained from an adult man with Graves' hyperthyroidism. The sample comprised peripheral blood or thyroid tissue (not recorded which). The CDR3 loop reads CASSTRTGEQYF. In nucleotide form, the sequence is TGTGCCAGCAGCACCCGGACAGGGGAGCAGTACTTC. The CDR3, completed at both ends by the reference TRBV7-9 and TRBJ2-7 genes, gives the full variable domain DTGVSQNPRHKITKRGQNVTFRCDPISEHNRLYWYRQTLGQGPEFLTYFQNEAQLEKSRLLSDRFSAERPKGSFSTLEIQRTEQGDSAMYLCASSTRTGEQYFGPGTRLTVT.